This TCR beta chain derives from a study of blood T cell repertoires in COVID-19. V lost 2 bases and J 6 bases, leaving 10 bases between the germline ends. Germline loops: CDR1 SGHTA, CDR2 FQGNSA. This CDR3 region has 13 residues. The table came from immunoSEQ multiplex PCR; TCRdb's copy has only in-frame clones and leaves some out. Counted here are about 300,000 clones, roughly 90% occurring once; the ten biggest clones make up 2.5% to 3%. Membership in each cohort depended on participant-reported clinical history. The source is a woman aged 50 to 60 who had been exposed to COVID-19. The chain employs TRBV7-2 and TRBJ1-2; D unclear. The sequenced sample consisted of PBMCs or T cells enriched from blood (not recorded which). The CDR3 spells CASSLSRTDGYTF. The CDR3 DNA reads as TGTGCCAGCAGCTTATCAAGGACTGATGGCTACACCTTC.